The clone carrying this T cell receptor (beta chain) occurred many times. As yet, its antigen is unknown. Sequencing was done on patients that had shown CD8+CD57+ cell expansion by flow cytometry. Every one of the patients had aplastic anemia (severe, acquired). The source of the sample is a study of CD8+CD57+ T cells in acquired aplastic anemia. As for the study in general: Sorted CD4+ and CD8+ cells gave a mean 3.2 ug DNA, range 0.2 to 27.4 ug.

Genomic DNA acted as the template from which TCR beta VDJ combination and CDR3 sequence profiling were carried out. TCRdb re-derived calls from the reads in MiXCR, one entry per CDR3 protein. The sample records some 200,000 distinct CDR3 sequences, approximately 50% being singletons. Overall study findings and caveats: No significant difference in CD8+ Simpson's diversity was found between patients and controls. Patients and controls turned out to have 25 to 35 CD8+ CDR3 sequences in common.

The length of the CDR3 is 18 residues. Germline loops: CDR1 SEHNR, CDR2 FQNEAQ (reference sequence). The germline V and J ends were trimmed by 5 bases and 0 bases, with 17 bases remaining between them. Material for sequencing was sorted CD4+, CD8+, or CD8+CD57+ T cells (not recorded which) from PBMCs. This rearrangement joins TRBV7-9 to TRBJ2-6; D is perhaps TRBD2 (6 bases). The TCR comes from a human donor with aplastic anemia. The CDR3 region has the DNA TGTGCCAGCAGCACCCGACTAGGTGCCTACTCTGGGGCCAACGTCCTGACTTTC. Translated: CASSTRLGAYSGANVLTF.